The source of this TCR beta chain is a study of blood T cell repertoires in COVID-19. Study-wide background: Donors in the United States, Italy and Spain gave samples during acute or convalescent COVID-19. Nucleic acid was either cDNA or gDNA, and it came from T cells, B-cell-depleted T cells, or PBMCs.

The CDR3 extends over 12 amino acids. V dropped 4 bases and J dropped 7 bases, with 10 bases sitting between them. In germline, CDR1 is MDHEN, CDR2 SYDVKM. Authors' processing steps: It was from reference gene primer amplification that nucleated cell counts were estimated. Only in-frame clones appear in the TCRdb table, and some are missing; sequencing was by immunoSEQ multiplex PCR. V and J calls plus clone size are reproduced from that table; the DNA served to infer D and trimming. The sample contains around 280,000 clones, about 86% of which appear only once. The V call is TRBV28, the J call TRBJ1-2; weak D call: TRBD1 (6 bases). This TCR came from a woman between 25 and 40 years old who had recovered from COVID-19. The sequenced material came from peripheral blood. CDR3 protein: CASSSQGSGYTF. DNA of the CDR3: TGTGCCAGCAGTTCCCAGGGGTCTGGCTACACCTTC.